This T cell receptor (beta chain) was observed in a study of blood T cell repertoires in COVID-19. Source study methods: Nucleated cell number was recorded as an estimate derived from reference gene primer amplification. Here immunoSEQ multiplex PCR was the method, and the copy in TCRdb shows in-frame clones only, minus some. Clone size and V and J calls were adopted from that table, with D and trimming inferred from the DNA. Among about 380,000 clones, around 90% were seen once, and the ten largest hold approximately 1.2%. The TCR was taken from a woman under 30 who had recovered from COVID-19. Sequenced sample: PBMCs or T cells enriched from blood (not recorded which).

The CDR3 DNA sequence: TGTGCCAGCAGGGTGCGCAACTACGGTGAAAAACTGTTTTTT. It encodes CASRVRNYGEKLFF. The chain joins TRBV2 to TRBJ1-4; D gene unclear. The CDR3 contains 14 residues. Deletions cut 6 bases from V and 7 bases from J, with 15 bases between. The germline CDR1 and CDR2 sequences are SNHLY and FYNNEI.